This T cell receptor (beta chain) was found in a study of blood T cell repertoires in COVID-19. Overall study context: T cells, B-cell-depleted T cells, or PBMCs supplied cDNA or gDNA.

Original data processing: Reference gene primer amplification in the assay estimated nucleated cell counts. Generated by immunoSEQ multiplex PCR, the TCRdb table keeps only in-frame clones and is missing some. V and J calls plus clone size are reproduced from that table; the DNA served to infer D and trimming. This table holds 150,000 or so clones, about 82% found once. The CDR3 has 15 amino acids. Germline values: CDR1 LGHNA, CDR2 YSLEER. With 0 bases removed from V and 2 bases from J, the gap between germline ends came to 7 bases. Sequenced input: peripheral blood. The origin of this receptor is a man aged 50 or older with active or convalescent COVID-19. The chain employs TRBV4-3 and TRBJ1-4; D not resolved. The CDR3 sequence: CASSQERYTNEKLFF. The CDR3 DNA is TGCGCCAGCAGCCAAGAGAGATATACTAATGAAAAACTGTTTTTT.